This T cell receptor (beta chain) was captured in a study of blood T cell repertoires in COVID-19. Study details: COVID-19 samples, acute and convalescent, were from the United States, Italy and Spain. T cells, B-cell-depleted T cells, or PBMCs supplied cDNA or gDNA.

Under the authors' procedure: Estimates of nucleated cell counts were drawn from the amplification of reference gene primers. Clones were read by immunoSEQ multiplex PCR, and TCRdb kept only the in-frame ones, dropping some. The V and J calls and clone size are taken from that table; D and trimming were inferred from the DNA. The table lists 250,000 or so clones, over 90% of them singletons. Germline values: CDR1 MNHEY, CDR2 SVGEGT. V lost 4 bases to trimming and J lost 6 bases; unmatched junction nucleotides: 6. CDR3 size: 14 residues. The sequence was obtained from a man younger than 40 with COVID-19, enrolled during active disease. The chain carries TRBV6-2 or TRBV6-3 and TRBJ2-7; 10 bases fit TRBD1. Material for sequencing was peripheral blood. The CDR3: CASSFSGQGPEQYF. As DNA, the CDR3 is TGTGCCAGCAGTTTTTCGGGACAGGGGCCCGAGCAGTACTTC.